One sample yielded the 25 T cell receptor beta chains listed below, sequenced in a study of glioma-infiltrating T cells after dendritic cell vaccination. Assay: immunoSEQ multiplex PCR; the TCRdb copy retains only in-frame clones and omits some. Of 80,000 to 100,000 clones detected, around three quarters appear once; the ten largest clones hold around 6%. This sample comprised blood, obtained before dendritic cell vaccination. These receptors were collected from a human donor with glioblastoma.

This clone was recorded a few times. This rearrangement joins TRBV10-3 to TRBJ2-5; D is perhaps TRBD1 (6 bases). The CDR3 extends over 12 amino acids. The V gene lost 10 bases and the J gene lost 2 bases, with 11 bases spanning the gap. Germline CDR1 ENHRY, CDR2 SYGVKD. In DNA, the CDR3 is TGTGCCAGCGCAGGGGATCAAGAGACCCAGTACTTC. It yields the protein CASAGDQETQYF.

The chain carries TRBV7-9 and TRBJ1-2; no clear D gene. This CDR3 has 11 amino acids. Germline V gene sequence: CDR1 SEHNR, CDR2 FQNEAQ (reference sequence). Trimming took 5 bases from V and 8 from J, leaving 9 bases between them. CDR3 sequence: CASSPGSGYTF. CDR3 sequence (DNA): TGTGCCAGCAGCCCCGGTTCGGGCTACACCTTC. Full variable domain (missing parts from reference TRBV7-9 and TRBJ1-2): DTGVSQNPRHKITKRGQNVTFRCDPISEHNRLYWYRQTLGQGPEFLTYFQNEAQLEKSRLLSDRFSAERPKGSFSTLEIQRTEQGDSAMYLCASSPGSGYTFGSGTRLTVV.

This chain joins TRBV7-3 and TRBJ1-1, with D possibly being TRBD1 (5 bases). Trimming took 4 bases from V and 1 from J, leaving 10 bases between them. This CDR3 region has 14 residues. Per the germline V gene, CDR1 is SGHTA and CDR2 is FQGTGA. The CDR3 region has the DNA TGTGCCAGCAGCTCCGCGGGGGGGAACACTGAAGCTTTCTTT. Translating it yields CASSSAGGNTEAFF.

The rearrangement joins TRBV2 to TRBJ1-4; TRBD1 agrees at 9 bases. CDR3 length: 14 amino acids. The V segment lost 8 bases and the J segment 8 bases; nucleotides outside the gene matches: 9. Germline V gene lookup returns CDR1 SNHLY and CDR2 FYNNEI. This chain's CDR3 is CASARQGGGEKLFF. The CDR3 nucleotides read TGTGCCAGCGCCAGACAGGGGGGGGGAGAAAAACTGTTTTTT.

The rearrangement joins TRBV5-4 to TRBJ2-2; 12 bases align to TRBD2. Germline V gene lookup returns CDR1 SGHNT and CDR2 YYREEE (reference sequence). The CDR3 is 15 residues long. J lost 6 bases, V lost 3 bases, and 3 bases had no gene match. The CDR3 spells CASSSTSGSPGELFF. The CDR3 DNA reads as TGTGCCAGCAGCTCGACTAGCGGGAGTCCCGGGGAGCTGTTTTTT.

The rearrangement joins TRBV28 to TRBJ1-2; TRBD1 agrees at 8 bases. Germline CDR1 reads MDHEN; CDR2 reads SYDVKM. CDR3 length: 15 residues. J was trimmed by 8 bases and V by 3 bases; bases with no gene match: 11. The CDR3 coding sequence is TGTGCCAGCAGTTTTCAGGGGGCGCAAGCTCGCGGCTACACCTTC. Protein: CASSFQGAQARGYTF.

This chain links TRBV7-2 with TRBJ2-7, with 7 positions matching TRBD1. The length of the CDR3 is 17 residues. After removal of 2 bases from V and 3 bases from J, the junction contained 13 bases not matched to a gene. Germline CDR1 and CDR2: SGHTA and FQGNSA. CDR3 DNA: TGTGCCAGCAGCTTACCATACAGGGGCTTATCCTTCTACGAGCAGTACTTC. It encodes CASSLPYRGLSFYEQYF.

The chain combines TRBV18 with TRBJ2-7; 8 bases match TRBD1. Germline CDR1 and CDR2: KGHSH and LQKENI. V shed 6 bases and J 2 bases; nucleotides not matched to a gene: 6. The CDR3 length is 14 residues. This CDR3 reads CASSPGQGPYEQYF. Written as DNA, the CDR3 is TGTGCCAGCTCCCCAGGACAGGGACCCTACGAGCAGTACTTC.

About this clone itself: Other DNA variants within this sample encode the same CDR3. This chain connects TRBV5-1 to TRBJ2-7; 10 bases match TRBD2. The CDR3 is 13 residues long. The germline V gene encodes CDR1 SGHRS and CDR2 YFSETQ. V dropped 5 bases and J dropped 6; count of bases not matched to a gene: 5. The CDR3 here is CASRGLAGAEQYF. The CDR3 nucleotides read TGCGCCAGCAGAGGGCTAGCGGGGGCCGAGCAGTACTTC.

The rearrangement joins TRBV6-6 to TRBJ2-7; D might be TRBD1 (7 bases). The CDR3 is 16 residues long. Germline CDR1 is MNHNY and CDR2 is SVGAGI (reference sequence). Trimming removed 4 bases from V and 7 bases from J, with 23 bases in between. CDR3 DNA sequence: TGTGCCAGCAGTTCCCTGAGACAGGGACCCGCGGGGGAGCAGTACTTC. Its protein product is CASSSLRQGPAGEQYF.

The chain couples TRBV29-1 to TRBJ2-7; 8 bases agree with TRBD1. Germline CDR1 reads SQVTM; CDR2 reads ANQGSEA. The CDR3 is 11 residues long. V shed 7 bases and J 6 bases; nucleotides not matched to a gene: 5. CDR3 in amino acids: CSATQGGEQYF. CDR3 nucleotides: TGCAGCGCTACACAGGGGGGCGAGCAGTACTTC.

The rearrangement links TRBV6-5 to TRBJ2-6, with a weak D call TRBD2 (5 bases). The CDR3 sequence is 16 residues long. In germline, CDR1 is MNHEY, CDR2 SVGAGI. Trimming cost V 2 bases and J 0 bases, with 8 bases left between them. The CDR3 DNA sequence: TGTGCCAGCAGTTACGCGGGTTACTCTGGGGCCAACGTCCTGACTTTC. This translates into CASSYAGYSGANVLTF.

J is TRBJ2-7 and V is TRBV29-1; 7 nucleotides match TRBD1. Per germline, CDR1 SQVTM and CDR2 ANQGSEA. The junction had 12 bases not matched to a gene; V was cut back by 6 bases and J by 7 bases. The CDR3 spans 13 residues. The CDR3 DNA is TGCAGCGTCGGAGACAGGGCGAGGGGAGAGCAGTACTTC. It specifies CSVGDRARGEQYF.

The J gene is TRBJ1-5, the V gene TRBV19; weak D call: TRBD1 (6 bases). Trimming left V 6 bases short and J 4 bases short, with 16 bases between. CDR1 and CDR2 (germline): LNHDA, SQIVND (reference sequence). The CDR3 consists of 15 residues. The CDR3 is CASSTYQGKNQPQHF. The CDR3 nucleotides are TGTGCCAGTAGCACTTATCAGGGGAAAAATCAGCCCCAGCATTTT.

The chain has TRBV11-2 and TRBJ2-7, with 11 bases aligning to TRBD1. The germline CDR1 and CDR2 sequences are SGHAT and FQNNGV. Unmatched junction bases numbered 0, after V lost 3 bases and J lost 5 bases. The CDR3 contains 13 residues. For the CDR3, the DNA is TGTGCCAGCAGCTTGGACAGGGGGCACGAGCAGTACTTC. It specifies CASSLDRGHEQYF.

This clone was detected only a few times. The V call is TRBV2, the J call TRBJ2-1; 12 bases align to TRBD2. Trimming removed 4 bases from V and 9 bases from J; junction bases left unmatched: 13. This CDR3 has 17 residues. Germline CDR1 reads SNHLY; CDR2 reads FYNNEI. CDR3 sequence reads: CASSATSGSGSGSEQFF. CDR3 DNA: TGTGCCAGCAGTGCGACTAGCGGGAGCGGTTCGGGCAGTGAGCAGTTCTTC.

This chain uses TRBV9 with TRBJ2-2, with D possibly matching TRBD1 (5 bases). Germline lookup yields CDR1 SGDLS and CDR2 YYNGEE. Trimming removed 1 base from V and 5 bases from J, with 12 bases in between. This CDR3 is 15 amino acids long. The CDR3: CASSVSGRQTGELFF. The CDR3 nucleotides are TGTGCCAGCAGCGTATCGGGCAGACAGACCGGGGAGCTGTTTTTT.

This rearrangement joins TRBV28 to TRBJ2-7, with 7 bases matching TRBD2. V shed 5 bases, J shed 3 bases, and the junction held 4 bases outside the gene matches. This CDR3 contains 13 residues. Germline assignment: CDR1 MDHEN and CDR2 SYDVKM. This chain's CDR3 is CASSTPGGYEQYF. CDR3 DNA sequence: TGTGCCAGCAGTACCCCGGGAGGCTACGAGCAGTACTTC.

The rearrangement joins TRBV27 to TRBJ2-1, with D unclear. With 4 bases removed from V and 2 bases from J, the gap between germline ends came to 12 bases. CDR1 is MNHEY, CDR2 SMNVEV, per germline (reference sequence). The length of the CDR3 is 15 residues. The DNA for the CDR3 is TGTGCCAGCAGTTCTCACCTTTCGGCCTACAATGAGCAGTTCTTC. Encoded protein: CASSSHLSAYNEQFF.

The chain links TRBV27 to TRBJ2-6; 11 positions match TRBD1. CDR3 length: 19 amino acids. CDR1 is MNHEY and CDR2 is SMNVEV in the germline V gene (reference sequence). The V segment lost 1 base and the J segment 0 bases; nucleotides outside the gene matches: 5. CDR3 DNA: TGTGCCAGCAGTTTATTCGGGACAGGGGGAAACTCTGGGGCCAACGTCCTGACTTTC. Its translation: CASSLFGTGGNSGANVLTF.

The chain has TRBV21-1 and TRBJ2-7; TRBD1, the D gene given by the table, was not confirmed from the DNA. TRBV21-1 is a pseudogene locus. The CDR3 loop spans 14 amino acids. CDR3 in amino acids: CASSKDRTLYEQYF. CDR3 sequence (DNA): TGTGCCAGCAGCAAAGACAGGACCCTCTACGAGCAGTACTTC.

This clone was found once. This rearrangement joins TRBV5-1 to TRBJ1-1, with D tentatively TRBD1 (5 bases). V lost 0 bases and J lost 7, with 13 bases in between. CDR1 is SGHRS and CDR2 is YFSETQ in the germline V gene. The length of the CDR3 is 14 residues. The CDR3 DNA sequence: TGCGCCAGCAGCTTGGACGGGGGAAGTGGTGAAGCTTTCTTT. Translating it yields CASSLDGGSGEAFF. Looking up the rest from reference TRBV5-1 and TRBJ1-1 gives the full variable domain: KAGVTQTPRYLIKTRGQQVTLSCSPISGHRSVSWYQQTPGQGLQFLFEYFSETQRNKGNFPGRFSGRQFSNSRSEMNVSTLELGDSALYLCASSLDGGSGEAFFGQGTRLTVV.

The chain employs TRBV19 and TRBJ1-6; 8 bases map to TRBD1. The junction had 8 bases not matched to a gene; V was cut back by 4 bases and J by 9 bases. Germline loops: CDR1 LNHDA, CDR2 SQIVND (reference sequence). The CDR3 contains 15 residues. The CDR3 loop reads CASSTYRGEGSPLHF. CDR3 bases: TGTGCCAGTAGTACGTACAGGGGGGAAGGTTCACCCCTCCACTTT.

The chain links TRBV19 to TRBJ1-5; 9 nucleotides agree with TRBD1. Germline CDR1 reads LNHDA; CDR2 reads SQIVND (reference sequence). This CDR3 comprises 15 residues. V was pared by 4 bases and J by 4 bases, with 5 bases of the junction left unmatched. The CDR3: CASSTRDRENQPQHF. The DNA of the CDR3 is TGTGCCAGTAGTACTCGGGACAGGGAGAATCAGCCCCAGCATTTT.

The count of this clone is one. The gene calls are TRBV27 and TRBJ1-2, with TRBD1 matching over 11 bases. V was clipped by 6 bases and J by 3 bases; unmatched bases: 6. The CDR3 is 15 residues long. Germline V gene lookup returns CDR1 MNHEY and CDR2 SMNVEV (reference sequence). The CDR3 loop is CASSLRTGGDYGYTF. The CDR3 nucleotides are TGTGCCAGCAGCCTGAGGACAGGGGGCGACTATGGCTACACCTTC.